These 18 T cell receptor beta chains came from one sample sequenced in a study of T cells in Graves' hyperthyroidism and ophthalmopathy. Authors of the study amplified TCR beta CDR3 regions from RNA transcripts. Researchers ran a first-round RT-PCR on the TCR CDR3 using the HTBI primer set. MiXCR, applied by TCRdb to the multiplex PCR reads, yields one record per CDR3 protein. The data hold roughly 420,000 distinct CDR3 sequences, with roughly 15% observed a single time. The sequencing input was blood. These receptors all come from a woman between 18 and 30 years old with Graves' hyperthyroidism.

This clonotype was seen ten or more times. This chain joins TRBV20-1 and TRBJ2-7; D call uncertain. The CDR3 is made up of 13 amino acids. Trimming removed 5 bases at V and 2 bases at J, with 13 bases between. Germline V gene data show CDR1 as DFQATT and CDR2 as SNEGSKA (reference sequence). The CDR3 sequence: CSAVGQRPYEQYF. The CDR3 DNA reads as TGCAGTGCTGTGGGCCAGAGGCCCTACGAGCAGTACTTC.

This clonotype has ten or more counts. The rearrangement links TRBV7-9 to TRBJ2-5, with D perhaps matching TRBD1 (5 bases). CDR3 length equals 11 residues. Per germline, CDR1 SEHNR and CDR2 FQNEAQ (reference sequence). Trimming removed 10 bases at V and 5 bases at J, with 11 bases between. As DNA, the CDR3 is TGTGCCACGGACCCAGGGGAGACCCAGTACTTC. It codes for CATDPGETQYF.

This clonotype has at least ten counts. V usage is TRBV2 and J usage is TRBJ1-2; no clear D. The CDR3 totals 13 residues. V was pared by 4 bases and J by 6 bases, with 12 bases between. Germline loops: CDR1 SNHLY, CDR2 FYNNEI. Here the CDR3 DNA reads TGTGCCAGCAGTGCACGGCGGGGTGATGGCTACACCTTC. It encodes CASSARRGDGYTF.

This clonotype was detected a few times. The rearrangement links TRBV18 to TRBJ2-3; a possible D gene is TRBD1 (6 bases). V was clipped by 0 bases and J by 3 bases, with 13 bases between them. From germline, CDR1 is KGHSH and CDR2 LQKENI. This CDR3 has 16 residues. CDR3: CASSPPARGGTDTQYF. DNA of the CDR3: TGTGCCAGCTCACCACCGGCCAGGGGCGGAACAGATACGCAGTATTTT.

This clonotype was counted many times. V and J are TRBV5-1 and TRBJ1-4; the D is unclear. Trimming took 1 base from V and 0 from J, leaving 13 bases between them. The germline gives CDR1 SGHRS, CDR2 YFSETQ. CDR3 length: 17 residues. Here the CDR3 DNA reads TGCGCCAGCAGCTTGACGGTACCGAGTGCAACTAATGAAAAACTGTTTTTT. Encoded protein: CASSLTVPSATNEKLFF.

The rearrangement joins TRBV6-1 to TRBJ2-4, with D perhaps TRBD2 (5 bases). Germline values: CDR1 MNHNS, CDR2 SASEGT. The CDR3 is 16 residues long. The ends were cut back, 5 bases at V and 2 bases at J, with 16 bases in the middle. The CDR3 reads CASSPGTPGSKNIQYF. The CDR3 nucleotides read TGTGCCAGCAGTCCGGGAACACCCGGATCCAAAAACATTCAGTACTTC.

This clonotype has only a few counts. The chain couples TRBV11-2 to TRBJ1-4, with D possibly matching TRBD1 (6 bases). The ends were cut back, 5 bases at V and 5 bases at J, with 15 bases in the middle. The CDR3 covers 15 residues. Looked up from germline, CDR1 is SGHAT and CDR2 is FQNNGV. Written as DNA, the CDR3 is TGTGCCAGCAGCCCTAGACAGGCCCTAAATGAAAAACTGTTTTTT. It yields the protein CASSPRQALNEKLFF.

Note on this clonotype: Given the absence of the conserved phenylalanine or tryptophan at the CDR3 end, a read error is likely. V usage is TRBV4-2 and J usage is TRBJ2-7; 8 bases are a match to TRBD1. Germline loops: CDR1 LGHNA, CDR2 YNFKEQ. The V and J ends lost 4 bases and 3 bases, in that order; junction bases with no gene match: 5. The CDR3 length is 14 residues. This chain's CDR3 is CASSPGTGDYEQYL. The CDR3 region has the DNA TGTGCCAGCAGCCCGGGGACAGGAGACTACGAGCAGTACCTC.

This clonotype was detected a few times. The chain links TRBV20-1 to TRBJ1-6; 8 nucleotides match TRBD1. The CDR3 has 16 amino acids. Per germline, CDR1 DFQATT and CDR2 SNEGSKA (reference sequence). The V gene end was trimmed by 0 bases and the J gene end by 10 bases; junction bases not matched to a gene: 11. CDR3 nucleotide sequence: TGCAGTGCTAGAGATCCGAAACAGGGGGAGAGATCACCCCTCCACTTT. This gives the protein CSARDPKQGERSPLHF.

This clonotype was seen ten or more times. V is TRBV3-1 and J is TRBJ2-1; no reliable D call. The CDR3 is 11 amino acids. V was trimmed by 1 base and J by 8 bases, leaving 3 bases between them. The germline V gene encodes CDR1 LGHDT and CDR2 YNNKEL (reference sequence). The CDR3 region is CASSQGYEQFF. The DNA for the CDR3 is TGTGCCAGCAGCCAAGGTTATGAGCAGTTCTTC.

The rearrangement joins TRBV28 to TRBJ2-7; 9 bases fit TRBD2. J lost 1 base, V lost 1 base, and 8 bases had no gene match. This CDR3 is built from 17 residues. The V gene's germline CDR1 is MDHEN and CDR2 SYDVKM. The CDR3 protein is CASSLSKLAGVSYEQYF. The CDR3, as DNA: TGTGCCAGCAGTTTATCTAAGTTAGCGGGAGTTTCCTACGAGCAGTACTTC.

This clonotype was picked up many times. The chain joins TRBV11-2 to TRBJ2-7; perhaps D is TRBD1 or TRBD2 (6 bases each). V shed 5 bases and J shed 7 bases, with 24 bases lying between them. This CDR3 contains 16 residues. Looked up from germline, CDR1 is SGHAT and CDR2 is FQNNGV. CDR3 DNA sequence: TGTGCCAGCAGCGGGGGGCCCGGGATGACTTTTGGGGAGCAGTACTTC. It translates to CASSGGPGMTFGEQYF.

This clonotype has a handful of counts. The CDR3 loop is CASSLLAGLPSYEQYF. DNA of the CDR3: TGTGCCAGCAGCTTGCTTGCAGGGCTACCTTCCTACGAGCAGTACTTC. The chain joins TRBV5-5 to TRBJ2-7, with a tentative D call TRBD1 (5 bases). Germline lookup yields CDR1 SGHKS and CDR2 YYEKEE (reference sequence). Trimming took 1 base from V and 1 from J, leaving 15 bases between them. The CDR3 consists of 16 residues.

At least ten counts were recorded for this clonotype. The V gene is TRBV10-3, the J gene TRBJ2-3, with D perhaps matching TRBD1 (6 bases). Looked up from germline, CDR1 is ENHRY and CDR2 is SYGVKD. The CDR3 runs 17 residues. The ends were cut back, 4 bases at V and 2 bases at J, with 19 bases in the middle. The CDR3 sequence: CAISGMTGPTTTDTQYF. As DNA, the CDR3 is TGTGCCATCAGTGGGATGACAGGCCCTACTACCACAGATACGCAGTATTTT.

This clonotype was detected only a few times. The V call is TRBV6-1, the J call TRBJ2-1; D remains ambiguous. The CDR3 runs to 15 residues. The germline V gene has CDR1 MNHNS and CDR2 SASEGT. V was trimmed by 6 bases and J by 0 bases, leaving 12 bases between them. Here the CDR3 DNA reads TGTGCCAGCAGGCCCCAGGTTAGCTCCTACAATGAGCAGTTCTTC. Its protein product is CASRPQVSSYNEQFF.

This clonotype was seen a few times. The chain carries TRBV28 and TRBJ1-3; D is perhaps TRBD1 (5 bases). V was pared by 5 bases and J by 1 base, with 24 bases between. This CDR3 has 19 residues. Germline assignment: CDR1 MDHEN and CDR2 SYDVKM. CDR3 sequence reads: CASSPPRIRDLRSGNTIYF. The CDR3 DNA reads TGTGCCAGCAGTCCCCCTCGCATTAGGGACCTTAGATCTGGAAACACCATATATTTT.

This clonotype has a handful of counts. The CDR3 sequence is CASTPGWGTSNNEQYF. The CDR3 DNA is TGTGCCAGCACCCCTGGATGGGGGACTAGTAACAACGAGCAGTACTTC. This chain joins TRBV28 and TRBJ2-7; 8 bases are shared with TRBD2. This CDR3 region has 16 residues. With V trimmed by 7 bases and J by 5 bases, 16 bases remained unmatched. The germline CDR1 and CDR2 sequences are MDHEN and SYDVKM.

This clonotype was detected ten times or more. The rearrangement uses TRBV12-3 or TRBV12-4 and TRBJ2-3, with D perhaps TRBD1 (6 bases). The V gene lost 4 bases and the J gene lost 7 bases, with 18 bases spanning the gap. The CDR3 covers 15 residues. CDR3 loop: CASSWVQGQGNTQYF. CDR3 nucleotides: TGTGCCAGCAGTTGGGTCCAGGGGCAAGGGAATACGCAGTATTTT.